These 32 T cell receptor beta chains originate from one sample sequenced in a study of blood T cell repertoires in COVID-19. Assay used: immunoSEQ multiplex PCR; TCRdb lists only in-frame clones, some missing. This sample yields about 360,000 clones, of which over 70% are seen a single time; roughly 3% belongs to the top ten. Sequencing input: peripheral blood. The receptors derive from a man under 40 with active or convalescent COVID-19.

The V call is TRBV11-2, the J call TRBJ2-1, with D tentatively TRBD2 (6 bases). CDR1 is SGHAT and CDR2 is FQNNGV in the germline V gene. The CDR3 contains 15 residues. V was cut by 5 bases and J by 7 bases, with 18 bases left in between. CDR3 DNA: TGTGCCAGCAGCCCCGGGACTGACCGCTTTAATGAGCAGTTCTTC. It is translated as CASSPGTDRFNEQFF.

The chain has TRBV7-3 and TRBJ2-3; TRBD1 is a possible D gene (5 bases). V lost 0 bases to trimming and J lost 4 bases, with 11 bases between them. The CDR3 is 15 amino acids. The germline V gene has CDR1 SGHTA and CDR2 FQGTGA. Written as DNA, the CDR3 is TGTGCCAGCAGCTTAACGAATAGCAGGGCAGATACGCAGTATTTT. Translation gives CASSLTNSRADTQYF.

Only one count was recorded for this clone. The J gene is TRBJ1-6, the V gene TRBV7-9; D is unresolved. CDR1 and CDR2 (germline): SEHNR, FQNEAQ (reference sequence). V was pared by 1 base and J by 8 bases, with 9 bases between. The CDR3 covers 14 residues. CDR3: CASSLDTMDSPLHF. CDR3 DNA: TGTGCCAGCAGCTTAGATACTATGGATTCACCCCTCCACTTT.

This clone was seen only once. The chain uses TRBV7-3 and TRBJ1-5, with TRBD1 as a possible D gene (6 bases). Germline V gene sequence: CDR1 SGHTA, CDR2 FQGTGA. V was cut by 5 bases and J by 4 bases, with 12 bases left in between. The CDR3 runs 14 residues. CDR3 DNA sequence: TGTGCCAGCAGCCCCACAGGGTTGAATCAGCCCCAGCATTTT. This sequence encodes CASSPTGLNQPQHF.

This chain uses TRBV7-8 with TRBJ1-1; D remains ambiguous. V was pared by 1 base and J by 11 bases, with 23 bases between. Per the germline V gene, CDR1 is SGHVS and CDR2 is FQNEAQ. The CDR3 consists of 16 residues. CDR3 in amino acids: CASSLGRGGSIGIAFF. Written as DNA, the CDR3 is TGTGCCAGCAGCTTAGGTCGTGGAGGGTCAATCGGAATTGCTTTCTTT.

The rearrangement uses TRBV7-2 and TRBJ2-4; 7 bases match TRBD2. V dropped 5 bases and J dropped 9; count of bases not matched to a gene: 4. This CDR3 comprises 12 residues. CDR1 is SGHTA and CDR2 is FQGNSA in the germline V gene. CDR3 DNA: TGTGCCAGCAGCAAAGGCGGGGGCATTCAGTACTTC. Amino acids: CASSKGGGIQYF.

The chain uses TRBV15 and TRBJ1-2; tentatively, D is TRBD1 (6 bases). The CDR3 sequence is 13 residues long. Germline CDR1 LNHNV, CDR2 YYDKDF (reference sequence). The V end was cut by 2 bases, the J end by 8 bases, with 12 bases between. The CDR3 is CATSRTGLRGYTF. The DNA for the CDR3 is TGTGCCACCAGCAGAACAGGGTTGCGCGGCTACACCTTC.

In this sample, this clone turned up once. The genes are TRBV19 and TRBJ2-3; D perhaps matches TRBD2 (6 bases). Trimming cost V 9 bases and J 2 bases, with 15 bases left between them. This CDR3 spans 14 amino acids. Germline V CDR1 and CDR2: LNHDA, SQIVND (reference sequence). This chain's CDR3 is CASYAGPPTDTQYF. CDR3 nucleotide sequence: TGTGCCAGCTACGCGGGACCCCCCACAGATACGCAGTATTTT.

V usage is TRBV5-8 and J usage is TRBJ1-5; 8 nucleotides align to TRBD1. The germline V gene has CDR1 SGHTS and CDR2 YDEGEE. The CDR3 runs 15 residues. V shed 2 bases, J shed 4 bases, and the junction held 5 bases outside the gene matches. The CDR3 coding sequence is TGTGCCAGCAGCTTCCCGGACAGGGAAAATCAGCCCCAGCATTTT. This encodes CASSFPDRENQPQHF.

The CDR3 reads CASSFQADNEQFF. For the CDR3, the DNA is TGCGCCAGCAGCTTCCAGGCTGACAATGAGCAGTTCTTC. The V call is TRBV5-1, the J call TRBJ2-1, with no clear D. CDR3 length: 13 amino acids. With 2 bases removed from V and 5 bases from J, the gap between germline ends came to 8 bases. Germline V gives CDR1 SGHRS, CDR2 YFSETQ.

This chain connects TRBV4-3 to TRBJ2-7; TRBD1 aligns across 8 bases. Germline lookup yields CDR1 LGHNA and CDR2 YSLEER. J was trimmed by 2 bases and V by 1 base; bases with no gene match: 4. CDR3 length: 15 residues. The CDR3 coding sequence is TGCGCCAGCAGCCAAGGCAGGGGGCGAACCTACGAGCAGTACTTC. Protein: CASSQGRGRTYEQYF.

The rearrangement uses TRBV7-3 and TRBJ1-3, with 12 bases lining up with TRBD1. CDR3 length: 17 residues. V lost 5 bases, J lost 5 bases, and 10 bases stayed unmatched. In germline, CDR1 is SGHTA, CDR2 FQGTGA. This CDR3 is CASSPTPGTGGRNTIYF. The CDR3, as DNA: TGTGCCAGCAGCCCGACTCCCGGGACAGGGGGCAGAAACACCATATATTTT.

The chain is built from TRBV6-5 and TRBJ1-3; D ambiguous. Per the germline V gene, CDR1 is MNHEY and CDR2 is SVGAGI. The V end was cut by 6 bases, the J end by 7 bases, with 16 bases between. The CDR3 has 14 residues. The CDR3 spells CASSLELWRNTIYF. CDR3 nucleotides: TGTGCCAGCAGCCTTGAACTCTGGCGGAACACCATATATTTT.

This chain uses TRBV3-1 (or the pseudogene TRBV3-2) with TRBJ1-6; tentatively, D is TRBD1 (6 bases). This CDR3 has 15 residues. Germline V gene lookup returns CDR1 LGHDT and CDR2 YNNKEL (reference sequence). Trimming shortened V by 4 bases and J by 10 bases, and 17 bases separated the two germline ends. The CDR3 here is CASSPEGVGGSPLHF. The CDR3 DNA is TGTGCCAGCAGCCCCGAGGGGGTAGGGGGATCACCCCTCCACTTT.

This chain joins TRBV7-3 and TRBJ1-2, with 7 bases lining up with TRBD1. The CDR3 sequence is 20 residues long. Germline V gives CDR1 SGHTA, CDR2 FQGTGA. V was clipped by 0 bases and J by 0 bases; unmatched bases: 16. Here the CDR3 DNA reads TGTGCCAGCAGCTTAACGAGCACCGCAGGGGGAGGACCAGCTAACTATGGCTACACCTTC. This gives the protein CASSLTSTAGGGPANYGYTF.

This sequence joins TRBV7-8 and TRBJ2-7; 12 nucleotides align to TRBD2. This CDR3 has 18 residues. J gave up 6 bases and V 3 bases, and 15 bases lay outside the gene matches. Per germline, CDR1 SGHVS and CDR2 FQNEAQ. CDR3 DNA sequence: TGTGCCAGCAGCTTTCCGTTCCAAGGACTAGCGGGGAGGGGCGAGCAGTACTTC. It encodes CASSFPFQGLAGRGEQYF.

The V and J genes are TRBV25-1 and TRBJ2-2, with 9 bases matching TRBD1. This CDR3 is built from 15 residues. With V trimmed by 4 bases and J by 8 bases, 8 bases remained unmatched. Germline CDR1 reads MGHDK; CDR2 reads SYGVNS. Written as DNA, the CDR3 is TGTGCCAGCAGTGGTACACAGGGGGCGACGGGGGAGCTGTTTTTT. It yields the protein CASSGTQGATGELFF.

The chain is built from TRBV28 and TRBJ1-1; 7 nucleotides agree with TRBD1. Germline-derived CDR1 and CDR2 are MDHEN and SYDVKM. The V and J ends lost 8 bases and 6 bases, in that order; junction bases with no gene match: 21. This CDR3 comprises 17 residues. The CDR3: CASGLGQSLVGGSEAFF. DNA for the CDR3: TGTGCCAGCGGATTGGGACAGTCACTGGTGGGGGGCTCTGAAGCTTTCTTT. Full variable domain (outside the CDR3, taken from reference TRBV28 and TRBJ1-1): DVKVTQSSRYLVKRTGEKVFLECVQDMDHENMFWYRQDPGLGLRLIYFSYDVKMKEKGDIPEGYSVSREKKERFSLILESASTNQTSMYLCASGLGQSLVGGSEAFFGQGTRLTVV.

The chain carries TRBV6-5 and TRBJ2-1; no clear D gene. This CDR3 is built from 13 residues. Germline-derived CDR1 and CDR2 are MNHEY and SVGAGI. Trimming left V 8 bases short and J 8 bases short, with 16 bases between. DNA of the CDR3: TGTGCCAGCTCCCCCGGGTCGGTATATGAGCAGTTCTTC. This translates into CASSPGSVYEQFF.

This chain links TRBV5-1 with TRBJ2-3; the match to TRBD1 covers 9 bases. The V and J ends lost 2 bases and 3 bases, in that order; junction bases with no gene match: 4. The CDR3 totals 15 residues. Germline V CDR1 and CDR2: SGHRS, YFSETQ. For the CDR3, the DNA is TGCGCCAGCAGCTTCCAACAGGGGGCGACAGATACGCAGTATTTT. Its translation: CASSFQQGATDTQYF.

The V and J genes are TRBV6-5 and TRBJ1-2, with unresolved D. In germline, CDR1 is MNHEY, CDR2 SVGAGI. The CDR3 has 13 amino acids. V was cut by 5 bases and J by 8 bases, with 15 bases left in between. In DNA form, the CDR3 reads TGTGCCAGCAGTCCCCGGGGTGCCTACGGCTACACCTTC. Amino acid sequence: CASSPRGAYGYTF.

The rearrangement links TRBV24-1 to TRBJ2-1, with TRBD1 as a possible D gene (6 bases). V was clipped by 6 bases and J by 9 bases, with 11 bases between them. Germline V gene data show CDR1 as KGHDR and CDR2 as SFDVKD. The CDR3 spans 12 residues. The CDR3 bases are TGTGCCACCAGTCGCACAGGGTCTGAGCAGTTCTTC. Translation gives CATSRTGSEQFF.

The chain links TRBV4-1 to TRBJ1-5; 11 bases line up with TRBD1. CDR3 size: 16 residues. The V and J ends lost 4 bases and 7 bases, in that order; junction bases with no gene match: 9. CDR1 MGHRA and CDR2 YSYEKL come from the germline V gene. The CDR3, as DNA: TGCGCCAGCAGCCGGATGGGACAGGGGGTCGGGCAGCCCCAGCATTTT. This sequence encodes CASSRMGQGVGQPQHF.

This chain joins TRBV19 and TRBJ2-7; D remains unclear. This CDR3 comprises 13 residues. Germline lookup yields CDR1 LNHDA and CDR2 SQIVND (reference sequence). V lost 1 base and J 4 bases, leaving 8 bases between the germline ends. The DNA for the CDR3 is TGTGCCAGTAGTATAGTCGGCAGGTACGAGCAGTACTTC. Its translation: CASSIVGRYEQYF.

The V gene is TRBV24-1, the J gene TRBJ2-7; the D gene is possibly TRBD1 (7 bases). Deletions cut 0 bases from V and 0 bases from J, with 17 bases between. Germline lookup yields CDR1 KGHDR and CDR2 SFDVKD. This CDR3 comprises 18 residues. CDR3 loop: CATSDLGGGRGISYEQYF. CDR3 bases: TGTGCCACCAGTGATTTGGGGGGAGGCAGGGGGATCTCCTACGAGCAGTACTTC.

The J gene is TRBJ2-3, the V gene TRBV15; 10 bases are a match to TRBD1. The CDR3 loop spans 14 amino acids. V shed 6 bases and J 4 bases; nucleotides not matched to a gene: 4. From germline, CDR1 is LNHNV and CDR2 YYDKDF (reference sequence). CDR3 DNA sequence: TGTGCCACCAGAGGGGACAGGGGCTCAGATACGCAGTATTTT. This sequence encodes CATRGDRGSDTQYF.

The chain combines TRBV6-5 with TRBJ2-7, with D possibly TRBD2 on 6 matching bases. Germline V gene sequence: CDR1 MNHEY, CDR2 SVGAGI. V was shortened by 8 bases and J by 3 bases, with 17 bases between the two germline ends. This CDR3 comprises 14 residues. Here the CDR3 reads CASSPRDFNYEQYF. The CDR3 DNA reads as TGTGCCAGCTCCCCCCGGGACTTCAACTACGAGCAGTACTTC.

V is TRBV5-6 and J is TRBJ2-3; 10 nucleotides line up with TRBD2. The germline V gene has CDR1 SGHDT and CDR2 YYEEEE. The V and J ends lost 0 bases and 4 bases, in that order; junction bases with no gene match: 8. The CDR3 covers 17 residues. The CDR3: CASSLATAGGPSDTQYF. The CDR3 nucleotides read TGTGCCAGCAGCTTGGCCACAGCGGGAGGGCCGTCAGATACGCAGTATTTT.

The chain employs TRBV7-2 and TRBJ2-7, with 7 bases matching TRBD1. V was clipped by 5 bases and J by 5 bases; unmatched bases: 9. The CDR3 covers 14 residues. From germline, CDR1 is SGHTA and CDR2 FQGNSA. CDR3 DNA sequence: TGTGCCAGCAGCCCCCAAACAGGGGTACACGAGCAGTACTTC. Its translation is CASSPQTGVHEQYF.

V and J are TRBV19 and TRBJ2-7; 11 bases agree with TRBD2. The V and J ends lost 5 bases and 1 base, in that order; junction bases with no gene match: 4. The CDR3 length is 15 residues. The germline gives CDR1 LNHDA, CDR2 SQIVND (reference sequence). CDR3 nucleotides: TGTGCCAGTAGTGCAGGACTAGCGGGTTCCTACGAGCAGTACTTC. It specifies CASSAGLAGSYEQYF.

The chain has TRBV9 and TRBJ1-2; D is unresolved. The CDR3 is 16 amino acids. V gave up 4 bases and J gave up 6 bases, with 22 bases separating them. Germline loops: CDR1 SGDLS, CDR2 YYNGEE. For the CDR3, the DNA is TGTGCCAGCAGCCCAAAAGAAATCTCGGGAAGCAATGGCTACACCTTC. This encodes CASSPKEISGSNGYTF.

The DNA for the CDR3 is TGTGCCAGCACTTCCGTCACCGGGGAGCTGTTTTTT. It is translated as CASTSVTGELFF. The chain combines TRBV11-2 with TRBJ2-2, with D uncertain. Germline CDR1 SGHAT, CDR2 FQNNGV. The CDR3 is 12 amino acids. Trimming pared 7 bases from V and 4 bases from J, leaving 7 bases between.